This T cell receptor beta chain stems from a study of shared clonotypes between healthy human individuals. CDR1 and CDR2 from the germline V gene are MNHNY and SVGAGI (reference sequence). The CDR3 runs 15 residues. V was cut by 6 bases and J by 0 bases, with 15 bases left in between. With respect to this clone: Its specificity is unknown.

As processed by the authors: In the immunoSEQ data, sequences were junction-only and lacked quality scores, so filtering differed. The assay was immunoSEQ multiplex PCR, and TCRdb's table has in-frame clones only and misses some. The DNA was the basis for D and trimming; V, J and clone size are from that table. The sample holds millions of clones; more than 85% are singletons and the top ten take 0.35% to 0.5%. Study-level points and caveats: Memory subsets generally showed smaller estimated richness than naive subsets did.

Sequencing input: naive CD4+ T cells from PBMCs. Sample subset: CD45RA+ positively selected. The chain employs TRBV6-6 and TRBJ2-7; perhaps TRBD1 as D (5 bases). The TCR sequence derives from a young man in good health. Some clones in this sample may be carry-over from other donors' samples. The CDR3 loop reads CASSKQVLLSYEQYF. The CDR3 bases are TGTGCCAGCAGCAAACAGGTCCTTCTCTCCTACGAGCAGTACTTC.